Listed here are 13 T cell receptor beta chains from one sample, sequenced in a study of T cells in localized non-small cell lung cancer. The data were produced by immunoSEQ multiplex PCR, yet TCRdb's version contains in-frame clones alone and is incomplete. The table lists about 40,000 clones, 80% to 85% of them singletons, with under 7.5% in the top ten. Here the sequenced sample was peripheral blood mononuclear cells, taken before any cancer treatment. The origin of the receptors is a male donor aged 60 or older with stage II lung adenocarcinoma.

The chain uses TRBV29-1 and TRBJ1-2; possibly TRBD1 for D (6 bases). Trimming pared 7 bases from V and 7 bases from J, leaving 19 bases between. The CDR3 has 13 residues. Looked up from germline, CDR1 is SQVTM and CDR2 is ANQGSEA. The CDR3 DNA is TGCAGCGCTACAAGGGACGGACAGTCTGGCTACACCTTC. It is translated as CSATRDGQSGYTF.

This chain uses TRBV4-2 with TRBJ1-4, with 12 bases that match TRBD1. J lost 8 bases, V lost 3 bases, and 7 bases had no gene match. The CDR3 spans 16 residues. In germline, CDR1 is LGHNA, CDR2 YNFKEQ. The CDR3 sequence is CASSQGDRGHLEKLFF. DNA of the CDR3: TGTGCCAGCAGCCAGGGGGACAGGGGGCATCTAGAAAAACTGTTTTTT.

V gene TRBV6-1 combines with J gene TRBJ1-4; D is unresolved. Trimming took 2 bases from V and 7 from J, leaving 17 bases between them. The CDR3 totals 16 residues. CDR1 MNHNS and CDR2 SASEGT come from the germline V gene. CDR3 protein: CASSEMRVARSEKLFF. The CDR3, as DNA: TGTGCCAGCAGTGAAATGAGGGTGGCAAGAAGTGAAAAACTGTTTTTT.

J is TRBJ1-2 and V is TRBV29-1, with D uncertain. Germline V gene lookup returns CDR1 SQVTM and CDR2 ANQGSEA. V dropped 1 base and J dropped 3 bases, with 9 bases sitting between them. CDR3 length equals 13 residues. For the CDR3, the DNA is TGCAGCGTTGAAGCCCGCACTGACTATGGCTACACCTTC. It codes for CSVEARTDYGYTF. The full variable domain, with the rest looked up from reference TRBV29-1 and TRBJ1-2, is SAVISQKPSRDICQRGTSLTIQCQVDSQVTMMFWYRQQPGQSLTLIATANQGSEATYESGFVIDKFPISRPNLTFSTLTVSNMSPEDSSIYLCSVEARTDYGYTFGSGTRLTVV.

The chain carries TRBV14 and TRBJ1-1; 7 nucleotides agree with TRBD1. Per the germline V gene, CDR1 is SGHDN and CDR2 is FVKESK. V shed 0 bases and J 10 bases; nucleotides not matched to a gene: 5. This CDR3 is built from 13 residues. DNA of the CDR3: TGTGCCAGCAGCCAAGATCGGCAGGGGGGAGCTTTCTTT. Its protein is CASSQDRQGGAFF.

V is TRBV20-1 and J is TRBJ2-4, with D possibly matching TRBD2 (5 bases). Trimming pared 6 bases from V and 11 bases from J, leaving 14 bases between. The CDR3 covers 11 residues. CDR1 is DFQATT and CDR2 is SNEGSKA in the germline V gene (reference sequence). This CDR3 reads CSAGTLGVQYF. CDR3 DNA sequence: TGCAGTGCGGGTACTCTGGGAGTTCAGTACTTC.

This chain links TRBV12-5 with TRBJ2-3; D is possibly TRBD2 (5 bases). There are 12 residues in the CDR3. Between the trimmed V and J ends, which lost 10 bases and 1 base, there was a span of 9 bases. Germline V gives CDR1 LGHNT, CDR2 FRNRAP. CDR3 in amino acids: CATGVGTDTQYF. CDR3 DNA sequence: TGTGCTACCGGGGTCGGCACAGATACGCAGTATTTT.

This chain links TRBV6-5 with TRBJ1-2, with 10 positions matching TRBD1. Germline V gene lookup returns CDR1 MNHEY and CDR2 SVGAGI. CDR3 length: 14 amino acids. V gave up 6 bases and J gave up 7 bases; unmatched junction bases: 8. CDR3 amino acids: CASRIAGTGVGYTF. In DNA, the CDR3 is TGTGCCAGCAGGATCGCCGGGACAGGGGTTGGCTACACCTTC.

This chain links TRBV7-2 with TRBJ2-7; tentatively, D is TRBD1 (5 bases). The CDR3 has 15 amino acids. Trimming removed 3 bases at V and 2 bases at J, with 14 bases between. Germline V CDR1 and CDR2: SGHTA, FQGNSA. The chain's CDR3 is CASSFTGHSPYEQYF. The DNA for the CDR3 is TGTGCCAGCAGCTTTACAGGCCACAGCCCCTACGAGCAGTACTTC.

This chain links TRBV11-2 with TRBJ2-3; weak D call: TRBD2 (6 bases). The CDR3 runs to 16 residues. Per germline, CDR1 SGHAT and CDR2 FQNNGV. The V and J ends lost 3 bases and 0 bases respectively, with 13 bases between them. In DNA form, the CDR3 reads TGTGCCAGCAGCTTTGTGGCGGGGACTAGCACAGATACGCAGTATTTT. Amino acids: CASSFVAGTSTDTQYF.

V and J are TRBV7-9 and TRBJ1-3; TRBD1 aligns across 9 bases. The CDR3 totals 15 residues. In germline, CDR1 is SEHNR, CDR2 FQNEAQ (reference sequence). The V gene end was trimmed by 6 bases and the J gene end by 14 bases; junction bases not matched to a gene: 17. This CDR3 reads CASSTATGGLPSLYF. The CDR3 nucleotides read TGTGCCAGCAGTACCGCGACAGGGGGTCTCCCTTCCTTATATTTT.

V gene TRBV19 combines with J gene TRBJ2-5, with D possibly matching TRBD2 (6 bases). The length of the CDR3 is 13 residues. CDR1 LNHDA and CDR2 SQIVND come from the germline V gene (reference sequence). V lost 1 base to trimming and J lost 5 bases, with 8 bases between them. As DNA, the CDR3 is TGTGCCAGTAGTATAGGGAGGGGTGAGACCCAGTACTTC. This translates into CASSIGRGETQYF.

Note on this clone: The identical CDR3 is also encoded by other nucleotide sequences in the sample. The rearrangement joins TRBV19 to TRBJ1-2; TRBD1 aligns across 8 bases. J lost 2 bases, V lost 4 bases, and 3 bases had no gene match. This CDR3 is built from 14 residues. The germline gives CDR1 LNHDA, CDR2 SQIVND (reference sequence). The chain's CDR3 is CASSRGTGNYGYTF. The CDR3 DNA reads TGTGCCAGTAGTAGGGGGACAGGCAACTATGGCTACACCTTC.